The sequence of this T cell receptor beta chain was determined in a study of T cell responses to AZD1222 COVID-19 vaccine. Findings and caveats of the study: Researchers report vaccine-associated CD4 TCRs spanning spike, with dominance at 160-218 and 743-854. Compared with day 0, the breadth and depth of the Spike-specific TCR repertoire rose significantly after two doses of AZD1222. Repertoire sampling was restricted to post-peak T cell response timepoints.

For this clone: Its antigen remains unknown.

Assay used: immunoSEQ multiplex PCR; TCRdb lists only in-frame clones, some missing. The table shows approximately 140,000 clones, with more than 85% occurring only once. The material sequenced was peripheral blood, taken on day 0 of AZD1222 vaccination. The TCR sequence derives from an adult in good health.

CDR3 sequence: CASSYSKLAGYEQYF. CDR3 nucleotide sequence: TGTGCCAGCAGTTACTCGAAACTAGCGGGATACGAGCAGTACTTC. The gene calls are TRBV6-5 and TRBJ2-7; the match to TRBD2 covers 10 bases. This CDR3 is 15 amino acids long. The germline V gene encodes CDR1 MNHEY and CDR2 SVGAGI. J gave up 4 bases and V 0 bases, and 3 bases lay outside the gene matches.